This passage covers 18 T cell receptor beta chains from one sample sequenced in a study of blood T cell repertoires in COVID-19. The method was immunoSEQ multiplex PCR; TCRdb's version includes in-frame clones alone and lacks a portion of them. The table has about 270,000 clones, about nine tenths seen once; the top ten hold around 9%. Specimen: peripheral blood. The receptor source for this set is a man aged 35 to 55 with active or convalescent COVID-19.

This chain joins TRBV5-1 and TRBJ2-7; possibly TRBD1 for D (5 bases). From germline, CDR1 is SGHRS and CDR2 YFSETQ. There are 15 residues in the CDR3. Between the trimmed V and J ends, which lost 3 bases and 3 bases, there was a span of 16 bases. CDR3 bases: TGCGCCAGCAGCTACGCCCAGCGACAGAGCTACGAGCAGTACTTC. It is translated as CASSYAQRQSYEQYF. The full variable domain, with the rest looked up from reference TRBV5-1 and TRBJ2-7, is KAGVTQTPRYLIKTRGQQVTLSCSPISGHRSVSWYQQTPGQGLQFLFEYFSETQRNKGNFPGRFSGRQFSNSRSEMNVSTLELGDSALYLCASSYAQRQSYEQYFGPGTRLTVT.

This chain joins TRBV24-1 and TRBJ2-2; D not certain. Germline CDR1 KGHDR, CDR2 SFDVKD. This CDR3 has 15 residues. Between the trimmed V and J ends, which lost 2 bases and 3 bases, there was a span of 9 bases. The CDR3 here is CATSDYSVDTGELFF. The CDR3, as DNA: TGTGCCACCAGTGATTACAGTGTGGACACCGGGGAGCTGTTTTTT.

The chain joins TRBV5-1 to TRBJ1-5; D is perhaps TRBD1 (6 bases). The CDR3 runs to 17 residues. The germline gives CDR1 SGHRS, CDR2 YFSETQ. V was pared by 3 bases and J by 0 bases, with 16 bases between. The CDR3 DNA sequence: TGCGCCAGCAGCTCTTCGATGGACAGCACTAGCAATCAGCCCCAGCATTTT. Translating it yields CASSSSMDSTSNQPQHF.

The CDR3 is CASSFEGLATDTQYF. The CDR3 DNA sequence: TGCGCCAGCAGCTTTGAGGGACTTGCCACAGATACGCAGTATTTT. The rearrangement links TRBV5-1 to TRBJ2-3, with D possibly being TRBD2 (6 bases). Deletions cut 2 bases from V and 2 bases from J, with 12 bases between. This CDR3 is 15 amino acids long. CDR1 and CDR2 from the germline V gene are SGHRS and YFSETQ.

CDR3 in DNA: TGTGCCAGCAGCCCGACAGGATACTATGGCTACACCTTC. Translated: CASSPTGYYGYTF. The chain employs TRBV7-9 and TRBJ1-2; maybe TRBD1 (6 bases). V lost 5 bases and J 3 bases, leaving 10 bases between the germline ends. The CDR3 has 13 residues. Germline CDR1 is SEHNR and CDR2 is FQNEAQ (reference sequence). The full variable domain, its missing parts supplied by reference TRBV7-9 and TRBJ1-2, is DTGVSQNPRHKITKRGQNVTFRCDPISEHNRLYWYRQTLGQGPEFLTYFQNEAQLEKSRLLSDRFSAERPKGSFSTLEIQRTEQGDSAMYLCASSPTGYYGYTFGSGTRLTVV.

This clone showed up just once. The rearrangement uses TRBV2 and TRBJ2-7, with a tentative D call TRBD1 (5 bases). V was cut by 6 bases and J by 2 bases, with 11 bases left in between. CDR3 length: 13 amino acids. Germline values: CDR1 SNHLY, CDR2 FYNNEI. The chain's CDR3 is CASRGQGPYEQYF. The CDR3 DNA follows: TGTGCCAGCAGGGGGCAAGGACCCTACGAGCAGTACTTC.

This chain uses TRBV11-3 with TRBJ1-2; maybe TRBD1 (6 bases). In germline, CDR1 is SGHNT, CDR2 YENEEA. V lost 0 bases and J lost 8, with 7 bases in between. The CDR3 totals 12 residues. The CDR3 spells CASSLEDSGYTF. Here the CDR3 DNA reads TGTGCCAGCAGCTTAGAGGACAGCGGCTACACCTTC.

V gene TRBV6-5 combines with J gene TRBJ2-7; a possible D gene is TRBD1 (5 bases). V lost 7 bases and J 4 bases, leaving 17 bases between the germline ends. This CDR3 contains 14 residues. Looked up from germline, CDR1 is MNHEY and CDR2 is SVGAGI. CDR3 sequence reads: CASTQSGREYEQYF. DNA of the CDR3: TGTGCCAGCACCCAATCGGGCAGGGAATACGAGCAGTACTTC.

The chain recombines TRBV18 with TRBJ2-1; the D gene is possibly TRBD2 (5 bases). This CDR3 comprises 14 residues. V lost 5 bases and J 4 bases, leaving 12 bases between the germline ends. Germline loops: CDR1 KGHSH, CDR2 LQKENI. CDR3 sequence: CASSRETLYNEQFF. In DNA form, the CDR3 reads TGTGCCAGCTCAAGGGAGACTCTATACAATGAGCAGTTCTTC. Filled out from reference TRBV18 and TRBJ2-1, the complete variable domain reads NAGVMQNPRHLVRRRGQEARLRCSPMKGHSHVYWYRQLPEEGLKFMVYLQKENIIDESGMPKERFSAEFPKEGPSILRIQQVVRGDSAAYFCASSRETLYNEQFFGPGTRLTVL.

The genes are TRBV5-1 and TRBJ1-4, with 8 bases matching TRBD1. CDR3 length: 14 residues. Per the germline V gene, CDR1 is SGHRS and CDR2 is YFSETQ. Trimming removed 1 base from V and 8 bases from J; junction bases left unmatched: 4. The chain's CDR3 is CASSLSAGGEKLFF. CDR3 DNA sequence: TGCGCCAGCAGCTTGTCGGCAGGGGGCGAAAAACTGTTTTTT.

The chain recombines TRBV6-1 with TRBJ2-5, with 10 bases that match TRBD2. Germline V CDR1 and CDR2: MNHNS, SASEGT. The CDR3 is made up of 17 amino acids. Trimming took 4 bases from V and 1 from J; bases not matched to a gene: 9. For the CDR3, the DNA is TGTGCCAGCAGTGCCCAGGGTAGCGGGGGGTCCCAAGAGACCCAGTACTTC. As protein: CASSAQGSGGSQETQYF.

The rearrangement joins TRBV6-5 to TRBJ2-1, with 8 bases matching TRBD2. The trim removed 6 bases at V and 3 bases at J, leaving 4 bases unmatched. Germline CDR1 MNHEY, CDR2 SVGAGI. This CDR3 region has 14 residues. As DNA, the CDR3 is TGTGCCAGCAGACCGAGCGGGAGCTACAATGAGCAGTTCTTC. Its protein product is CASRPSGSYNEQFF.

The genes are TRBV6-5 and TRBJ2-1, with D maybe TRBD2 (7 bases). V dropped 0 bases and J dropped 4 bases, with 13 bases sitting between them. This CDR3 contains 16 residues. Germline V gives CDR1 MNHEY, CDR2 SVGAGI. The chain's CDR3 is CASSYSVRGLYNEQFF. The CDR3 DNA reads as TGTGCCAGCAGTTACTCGGTGCGGGGGCTTTACAATGAGCAGTTCTTC.

This sequence joins TRBV15 and TRBJ2-1; TRBD2 agrees at 7 bases. Germline V CDR1 and CDR2: LNHNV, YYDKDF (reference sequence). CDR3 length equals 13 residues. Unmatched junction bases numbered 7, after V lost 5 bases and J lost 9 bases. DNA of the CDR3: TGTGCCACCAGCCAGGATTCGGGGGGTGAGCAGTTCTTC. It is translated as CATSQDSGGEQFF.

The chain links TRBV11-2 to TRBJ1-1, with 10 bases that match TRBD1. The V gene's germline CDR1 is SGHAT and CDR2 FQNNGV. Unmatched junction bases numbered 9, after V lost 1 base and J lost 7 bases. This CDR3 has 16 residues. For the CDR3, the DNA is TGTGCCAGCAGCTTAGGAGACAGGGGGCTAATGGGTGAAGCTTTCTTT. Encoded protein: CASSLGDRGLMGEAFF.

The gene calls are TRBV18 and TRBJ1-1, with 8 bases identical to TRBD1. The germline CDR1 and CDR2 sequences are KGHSH and LQKENI. J was trimmed by 11 bases and V by 0 bases; bases with no gene match: 5. This CDR3 is built from 13 residues. The CDR3 nucleotides are TGTGCCAGCTCACCACCTCAGGGGGCTTCTGCTTTCTTT. Its translation is CASSPPQGASAFF.

This chain links TRBV6-6 with TRBJ2-5, with no clear D. The CDR3 is 15 amino acids. Germline loops: CDR1 MNHNY, CDR2 SVGAGI (reference sequence). V lost 0 bases and J 0 bases, leaving 8 bases between the germline ends. CDR3 loop: CASSYSQTYQETQYF. CDR3 nucleotide sequence: TGTGCCAGCAGTTACTCCCAGACTTACCAAGAGACCCAGTACTTC.

The V and J genes are TRBV15 and TRBJ2-1, with 7 bases lining up with TRBD2. CDR3 length equals 13 residues. Trimming removed 8 bases from V and 4 bases from J; junction bases left unmatched: 5. Germline lookup yields CDR1 LNHNV and CDR2 YYDKDF (reference sequence). DNA of the CDR3: TGTGCCACCTGGCGCGGGGGATACAATGAGCAGTTCTTC. Translated, it gives CATWRGGYNEQFF.